This T cell receptor (beta chain) was obtained from a study of beta chain features in type 1 diabetes. Study details: Patients did not differ from healthy donors in age, gender or cell yield. There were about 110,000,000 sorted cells examined across all samples.

Study results and limitations: A pattern of fewer insertions and more deletions at VDJ junctions was seen in type 1 diabetes patients. All four CD4+ subsets from Type 1 diabetes patients carried moderately but significantly shorter TCRB CDR3s.

TCRB transcripts that were expressed got sequenced, as all of the isolated RNA had been reverse transcribed. Only in-frame clones appear in the TCRdb table, and some are missing; sequencing was by immunoSEQ multiplex PCR. The sample yields about 740,000 clones, around 15% seen once. The CDR3 contains 14 residues. V lost 8 bases and J 2 bases, leaving 15 bases between the germline ends. Germline-derived CDR1 and CDR2 are LNHDA and SQIVND (reference sequence). Sorting with CD45RO/CCR7/CD25/CD127/CD95/CD27 yielded naive, central memory, regulatory and stem-like memory CD4+ cells. Comments on this clone: No antigen is known for it.

The clonotype comes from a man younger than 35 with type 1 diabetes. Sample: naive CD4+ T cells from blood. The gene calls are TRBV19 and TRBJ1-2; maybe TRBD1 (6 bases). CDR3 sequence (DNA): TGTGCCAGTCAGAATGAGGGGGGAAACTATGGCTACACCTTC. Amino acid sequence: CASQNEGGNYGYTF.